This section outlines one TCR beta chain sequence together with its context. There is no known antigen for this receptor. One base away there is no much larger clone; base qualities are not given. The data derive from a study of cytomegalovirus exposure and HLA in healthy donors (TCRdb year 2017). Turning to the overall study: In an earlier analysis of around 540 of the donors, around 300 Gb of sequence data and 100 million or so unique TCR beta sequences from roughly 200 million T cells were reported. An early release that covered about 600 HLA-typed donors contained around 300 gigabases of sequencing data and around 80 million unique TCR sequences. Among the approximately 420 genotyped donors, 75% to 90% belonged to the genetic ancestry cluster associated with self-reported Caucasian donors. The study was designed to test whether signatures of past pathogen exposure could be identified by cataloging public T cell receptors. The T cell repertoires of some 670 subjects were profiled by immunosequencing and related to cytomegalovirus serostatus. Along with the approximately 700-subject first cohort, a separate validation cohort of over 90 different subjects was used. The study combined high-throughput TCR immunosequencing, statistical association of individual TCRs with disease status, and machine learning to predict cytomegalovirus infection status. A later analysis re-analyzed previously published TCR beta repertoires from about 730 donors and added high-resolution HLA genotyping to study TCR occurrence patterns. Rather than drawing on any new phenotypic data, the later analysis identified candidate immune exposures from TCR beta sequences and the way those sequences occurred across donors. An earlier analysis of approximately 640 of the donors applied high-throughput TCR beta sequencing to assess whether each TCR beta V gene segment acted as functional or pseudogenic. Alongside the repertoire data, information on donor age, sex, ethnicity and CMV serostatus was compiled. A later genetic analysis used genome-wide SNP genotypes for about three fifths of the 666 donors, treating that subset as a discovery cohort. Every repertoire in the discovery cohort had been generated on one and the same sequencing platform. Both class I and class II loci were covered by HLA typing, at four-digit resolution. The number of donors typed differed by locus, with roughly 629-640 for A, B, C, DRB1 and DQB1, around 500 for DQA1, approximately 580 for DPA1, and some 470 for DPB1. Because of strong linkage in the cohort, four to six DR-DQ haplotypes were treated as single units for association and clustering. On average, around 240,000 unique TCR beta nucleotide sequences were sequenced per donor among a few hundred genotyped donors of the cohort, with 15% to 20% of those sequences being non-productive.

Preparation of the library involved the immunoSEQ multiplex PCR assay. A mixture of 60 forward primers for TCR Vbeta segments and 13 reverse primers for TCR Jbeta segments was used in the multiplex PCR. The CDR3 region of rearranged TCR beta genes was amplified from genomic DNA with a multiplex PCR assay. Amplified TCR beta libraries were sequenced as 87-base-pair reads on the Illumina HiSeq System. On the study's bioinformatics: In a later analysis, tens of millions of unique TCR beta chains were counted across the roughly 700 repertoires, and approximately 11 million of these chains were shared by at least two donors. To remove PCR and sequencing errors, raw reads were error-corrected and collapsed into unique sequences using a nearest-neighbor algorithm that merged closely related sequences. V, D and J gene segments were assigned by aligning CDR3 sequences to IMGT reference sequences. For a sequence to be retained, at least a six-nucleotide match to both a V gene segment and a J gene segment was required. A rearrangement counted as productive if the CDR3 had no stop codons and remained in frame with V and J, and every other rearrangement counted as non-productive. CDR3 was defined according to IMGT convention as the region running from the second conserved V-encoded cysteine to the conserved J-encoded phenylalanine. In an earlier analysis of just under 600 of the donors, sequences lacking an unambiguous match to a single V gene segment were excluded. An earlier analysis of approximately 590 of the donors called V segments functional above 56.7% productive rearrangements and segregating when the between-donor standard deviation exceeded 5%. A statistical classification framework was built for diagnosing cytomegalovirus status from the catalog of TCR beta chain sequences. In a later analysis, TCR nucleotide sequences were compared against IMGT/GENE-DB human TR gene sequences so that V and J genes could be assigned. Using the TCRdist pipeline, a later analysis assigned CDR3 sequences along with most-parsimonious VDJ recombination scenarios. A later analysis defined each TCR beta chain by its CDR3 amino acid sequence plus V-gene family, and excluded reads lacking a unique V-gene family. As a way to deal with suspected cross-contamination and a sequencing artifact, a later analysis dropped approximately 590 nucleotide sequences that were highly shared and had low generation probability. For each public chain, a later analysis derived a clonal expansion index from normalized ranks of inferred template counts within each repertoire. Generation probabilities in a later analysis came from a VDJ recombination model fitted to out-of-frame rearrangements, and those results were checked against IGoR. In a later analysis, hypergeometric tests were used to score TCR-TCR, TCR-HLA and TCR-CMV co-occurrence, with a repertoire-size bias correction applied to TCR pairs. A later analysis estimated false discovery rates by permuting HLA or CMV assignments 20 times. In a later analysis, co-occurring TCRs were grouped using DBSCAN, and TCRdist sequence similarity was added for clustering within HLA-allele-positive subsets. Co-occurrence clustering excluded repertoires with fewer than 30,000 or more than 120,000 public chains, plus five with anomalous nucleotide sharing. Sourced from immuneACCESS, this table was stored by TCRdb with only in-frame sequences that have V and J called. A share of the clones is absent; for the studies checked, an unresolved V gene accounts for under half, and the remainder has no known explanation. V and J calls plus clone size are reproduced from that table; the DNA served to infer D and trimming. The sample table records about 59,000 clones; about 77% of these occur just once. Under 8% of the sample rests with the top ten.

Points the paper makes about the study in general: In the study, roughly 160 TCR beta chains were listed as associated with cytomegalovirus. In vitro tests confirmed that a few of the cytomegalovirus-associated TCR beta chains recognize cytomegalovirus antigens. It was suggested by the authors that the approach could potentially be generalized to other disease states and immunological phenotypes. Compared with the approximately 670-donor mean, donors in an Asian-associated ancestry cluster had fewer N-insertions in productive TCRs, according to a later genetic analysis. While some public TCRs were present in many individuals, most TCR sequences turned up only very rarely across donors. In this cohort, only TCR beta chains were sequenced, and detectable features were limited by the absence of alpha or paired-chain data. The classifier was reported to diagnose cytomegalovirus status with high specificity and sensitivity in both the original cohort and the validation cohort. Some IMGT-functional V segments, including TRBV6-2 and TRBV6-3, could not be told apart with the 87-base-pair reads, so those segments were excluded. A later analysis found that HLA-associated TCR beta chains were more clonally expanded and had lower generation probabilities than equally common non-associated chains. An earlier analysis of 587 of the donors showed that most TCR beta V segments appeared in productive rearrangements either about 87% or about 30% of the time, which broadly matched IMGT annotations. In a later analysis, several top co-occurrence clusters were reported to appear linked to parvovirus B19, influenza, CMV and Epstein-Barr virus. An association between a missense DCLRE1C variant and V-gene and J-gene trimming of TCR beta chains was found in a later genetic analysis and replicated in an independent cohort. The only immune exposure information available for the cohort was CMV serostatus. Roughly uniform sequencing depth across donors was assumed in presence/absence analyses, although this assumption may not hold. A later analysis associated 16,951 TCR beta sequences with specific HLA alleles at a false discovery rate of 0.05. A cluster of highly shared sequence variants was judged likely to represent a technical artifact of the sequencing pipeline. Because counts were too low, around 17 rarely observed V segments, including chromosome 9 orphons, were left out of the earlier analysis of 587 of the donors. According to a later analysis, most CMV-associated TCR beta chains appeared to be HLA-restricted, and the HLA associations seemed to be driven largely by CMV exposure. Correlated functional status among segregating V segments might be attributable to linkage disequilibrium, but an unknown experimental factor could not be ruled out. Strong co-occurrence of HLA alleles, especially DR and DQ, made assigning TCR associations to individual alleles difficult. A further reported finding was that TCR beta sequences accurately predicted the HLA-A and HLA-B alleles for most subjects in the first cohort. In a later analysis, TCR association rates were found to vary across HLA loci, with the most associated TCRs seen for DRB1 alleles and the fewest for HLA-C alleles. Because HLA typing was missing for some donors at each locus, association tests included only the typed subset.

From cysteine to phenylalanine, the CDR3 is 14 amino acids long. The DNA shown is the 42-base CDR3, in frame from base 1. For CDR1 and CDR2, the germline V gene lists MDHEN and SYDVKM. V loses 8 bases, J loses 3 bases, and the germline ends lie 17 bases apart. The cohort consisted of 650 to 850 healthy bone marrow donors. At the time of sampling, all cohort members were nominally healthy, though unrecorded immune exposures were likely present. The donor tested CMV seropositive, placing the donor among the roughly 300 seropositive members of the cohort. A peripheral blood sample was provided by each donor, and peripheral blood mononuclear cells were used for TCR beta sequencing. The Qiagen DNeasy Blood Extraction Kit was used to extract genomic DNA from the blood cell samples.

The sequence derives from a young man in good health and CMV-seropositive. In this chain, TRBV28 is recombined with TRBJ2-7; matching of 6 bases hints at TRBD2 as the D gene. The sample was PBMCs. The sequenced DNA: TGTGCCAGCCTGGAGGGGCCCACTGACTACGAGCAGTACTTC. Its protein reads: CASLEGPTDYEQYF.